The present T cell receptor (beta chain) was sequenced within a study of blood T cell repertoires in COVID-19. Across the study: Samples representing acute and convalescent COVID-19 were sourced from the United States, Italy and Spain. Sample material is recorded as cDNA or gDNA derived from T cells, B-cell-depleted T cells, or PBMCs.

In the original processing: Quantification of nucleated cells was approximated via reference gene primer amplification. Clones were sequenced by immunoSEQ multiplex PCR, and TCRdb holds only the in-frame ones, with some missing. The V and J calls and clone size were taken over from that table, and D and trimming were inferred from the DNA. The sample lists approximately 260,000 clones; approximately 83% were seen once. CDR1 is SGHRS and CDR2 is YFSETQ in the germline V gene. The CDR3 covers 16 residues. With V trimmed by 0 bases and J by 0 bases, 0 bases remained unmatched. This sequence joins TRBV5-1 and TRBJ2-1; TRBD1 matches at 10 bases. This clonotype originated in a woman older than 75 with acute or convalescent COVID-19. The source material was peripheral blood. CDR3: CASSLGTGGSYNEQFF. The CDR3 nucleotides read TGCGCCAGCAGCTTGGGGACAGGGGGCTCCTACAATGAGCAGTTCTTC.